The 22 T cell receptor beta chains below come from one sample, sequenced in a study of T-cell memory formation after mild COVID-19. TCRdb fed the 5' RACE reads into MiXCR, producing one record per CDR3 protein. The table lists 200,000 or so distinct CDR3 sequences, more than 8% of them singletons. Material for sequencing was PBMCs or a T cell subset sorted from them (not recorded which). The source of these receptors is a man aged 18 to 35 who had mild COVID-19 (a few samples of this study predate the infection). Cell type and time point are not known.

The chain is built from TRBV29-1 and TRBJ1-1, with D uncertain. The CDR3 contains 13 residues. Trimming took off 4 bases at V and 5 bases at J, with 14 bases between the two ends. Germline V gene data show CDR1 as SQVTM and CDR2 as ANQGSEA. The CDR3 DNA reads as TGCAGCGTTGCTGAAGGGAGGTTGACTGAAGCTTTCTTT. Translation: CSVAEGRLTEAFF.

This clonotype has ten or more counts. The chain joins TRBV7-2 to TRBJ2-7; a possible D gene is TRBD1 (6 bases). CDR3 length equals 18 residues. V gave up 7 bases and J gave up 0 bases, with 25 bases separating them. CDR1 and CDR2 from the germline V gene are SGHTA and FQGNSA. Here the CDR3 reads CASTKPLVETGTSYEQYF. The DNA for the CDR3 is TGTGCCAGCACCAAACCCCTCGTGGAAACAGGGACCTCCTACGAGCAGTACTTC.

CDR3 DNA sequence: TGTGCCAGCAGTGTCGGGGGTGACACTGAAGCTTTCTTT. This codes for CASSVGGDTEAFF. The chain joins TRBV6-1 to TRBJ1-1; a weak D match, TRBD1 (5 bases). This CDR3 spans 13 amino acids. Trimming pared 4 bases from V and 3 bases from J, leaving 9 bases between. Germline values: CDR1 MNHNS, CDR2 SASEGT.

This clonotype appeared a few times. The rearrangement joins TRBV3-1 to TRBJ2-3; TRBD1 or TRBD2 may be the D gene (5 bases each). Germline V gene sequence: CDR1 LGHDT, CDR2 YNNKEL (reference sequence). CDR3 length equals 17 residues. V was trimmed by 4 bases and J by 5 bases, leaving 22 bases between them. The CDR3 region is CASSPGLGRGAIDTQYF. CDR3 sequence (DNA): TGTGCCAGCAGCCCTGGGCTGGGCCGAGGGGCGATAGATACGCAGTATTTT.

This clonotype appeared many times. The chain combines TRBV24-1 with TRBJ2-3, with D perhaps matching TRBD2 (5 bases). The CDR3 is 14 residues long. Germline CDR1 is KGHDR and CDR2 is SFDVKD. V lost 9 bases, J lost 2 bases, and 14 bases lay in between. The CDR3 loop reads CATASPHFTDTQYF. DNA of the CDR3: TGTGCCACCGCTAGCCCTCACTTCACAGATACGCAGTATTTT.

This clonotype was observed many times. The gene calls are TRBV12-3 or TRBV12-4 and TRBJ1-5; the D is unclear. The CDR3 extends over 16 amino acids. Trimming took off 2 bases at V and 7 bases at J, with 18 bases between the two ends. The CDR3 loop reads CASSLWVSGVGQPQHF. CDR3 nucleotide sequence: TGTGCCAGCAGTTTATGGGTTAGCGGCGTTGGCCAGCCCCAGCATTTT.

The genes are TRBV5-1 and TRBJ1-1; D not resolved. V was shortened by 1 base and J by 3 bases, with 7 bases between the two germline ends. Germline V lookup: CDR1 SGHRS, CDR2 YFSETQ. There are 13 residues in the CDR3. The chain's CDR3 is CASSLTSDTEAFF. DNA of the CDR3: TGCGCCAGCAGCTTGACATCGGACACTGAAGCTTTCTTT.

V usage is TRBV7-6 and J usage is TRBJ2-1; D unclear. This CDR3 is built from 14 residues. Trimming took off 4 bases at V and 9 bases at J, with 16 bases between the two ends. The germline gives CDR1 SGHVS, CDR2 FNYEAQ. The CDR3 DNA reads TGTGCCAGCAGCTCGTCTTATGAGATTAGTGAGCAGTTCTTC. Its protein is CASSSSYEISEQFF.

This clonotype was found a few times. The rearrangement links TRBV6-2 or TRBV6-3 to TRBJ1-6; D is undetermined. The germline gives CDR1 MNHEY, CDR2 SVGEGT. This CDR3 has 15 residues. Between the trimmed V and J ends, which lost 5 bases and 10 bases, there was a span of 18 bases. CDR3 amino acids: CASSIRAREGSPLHF. In nucleotides, the CDR3 is TGTGCCAGCAGTATTCGCGCCCGGGAAGGATCACCCCTCCACTTT.

The sample holds a few counts of this clonotype. The V gene is TRBV2, the J gene TRBJ2-1; D unclear. With 1 base removed from V and 6 bases from J, the gap between germline ends came to 7 bases. This CDR3 spans 13 amino acids. Germline V lookup: CDR1 SNHLY, CDR2 FYNNEI. CDR3 protein: CASSEDGFNEQFF. The CDR3 DNA reads TGTGCCAGCAGTGAAGATGGGTTCAATGAGCAGTTCTTC.

The chain joins TRBV19 to TRBJ1-2; tentative D call: TRBD1 (6 bases). This CDR3 is built from 13 residues. Trimming took 5 bases from V and 7 from J, leaving 14 bases between them. The germline V gene has CDR1 LNHDA and CDR2 SQIVND (reference sequence). CDR3 amino acids: CASSPEQGSGYTF. The CDR3 DNA follows: TGTGCCAGTAGTCCAGAACAGGGAAGTGGCTACACCTTC.

This clonotype turned up a few times. The V call is TRBV6-2 or TRBV6-3, the J call TRBJ2-7, with TRBD1 matching 8 bases. Germline CDR1 is MNHEY and CDR2 is SVGEGT. This CDR3 is 15 amino acids long. V lost 2 bases, J lost 5 bases, and 8 bases stayed unmatched. The CDR3 region is CASSYEQGVFHEQYF. The CDR3 bases are TGTGCCAGCAGTTACGAACAGGGGGTTTTCCACGAGCAGTACTTC.

The chain has TRBV6-6 and TRBJ1-2; no definite D call. Per germline, CDR1 MNHNY and CDR2 SVGAGI (reference sequence). The V end lost 8 bases, the J end lost 3 bases, and 13 bases lay between the germline ends. The length of the CDR3 is 13 residues. This CDR3 reads CASAPVRDYGYTF. The CDR3 bases are TGTGCCAGCGCCCCCGTGAGGGACTATGGCTACACCTTC.

This clonotype was seen a few times. V gene TRBV5-1 combines with J gene TRBJ1-1, with a possible D match to TRBD1 (6 bases). This CDR3 region has 14 residues. V shed 0 bases and J shed 11 bases, with 17 bases lying between them. Per germline, CDR1 SGHRS and CDR2 YFSETQ. CDR3 coding DNA: TGCGCCAGCAGCTTGGCTGGACAGAAGAAGACGGCTTTCTTT. This codes for CASSLAGQKKTAFF.

The sample holds many counts of this clonotype. This chain uses TRBV12-3 or TRBV12-4 with TRBJ2-1; a possible D gene is TRBD1 (6 bases). Trimming removed 6 bases at V and 5 bases at J, with 14 bases between. The CDR3 extends over 14 amino acids. CDR3 DNA sequence: TGTGCCAGCAGAAGACAGGAGTTCGACAATGAGCAGTTCTTC. It is translated as CASRRQEFDNEQFF.

This chain joins TRBV6-6 and TRBJ1-5; TRBD1 matches 11 bases. Germline values: CDR1 MNHNY, CDR2 SVGAGI (reference sequence). The CDR3 is 17 residues long. J gave up 7 bases and V 5 bases, and 13 bases lay outside the gene matches. CDR3 protein: CASSLSKGQGGRQPQHF. In DNA form, the CDR3 reads TGTGCCAGCAGTCTCTCCAAGGGACAGGGGGGTCGGCAGCCCCAGCATTTT.

The table lists this clonotype with a few counts. CDR3 region: CASSLALGGRAGELFF. For the CDR3, the DNA is TGTGCCAGCAGTCTCGCCCTTGGGGGGAGGGCCGGGGAGCTGTTTTTT. V and J are TRBV12-3 or TRBV12-4 and TRBJ2-2, with 7 nucleotides matching TRBD2. With 5 bases clipped from V and 6 bases from J, the junction kept 12 bases outside the gene matches. CDR3 size: 16 residues.

This clonotype was seen more than once but under ten times. The J gene is TRBJ2-7, the V gene TRBV6-5; 7 bases map to TRBD2. V shed 10 bases and J 3 bases; nucleotides not matched to a gene: 12. The CDR3 extends over 14 amino acids. Germline V gene sequence: CDR1 MNHEY, CDR2 SVGAGI. This CDR3 reads CATTNHGGSYEQYF. CDR3 nucleotide sequence: TGTGCCACAACTAACCACGGGGGGAGCTACGAGCAGTACTTC.

This clonotype was observed a handful of times. The chain is built from TRBV7-9 and TRBJ2-5; 8 positions match TRBD2. CDR3 length: 13 residues. The junction had 2 bases not matched to a gene; V was cut back by 3 bases and J by 5 bases. Germline lookup yields CDR1 SEHNR and CDR2 FQNEAQ (reference sequence). CDR3 protein: CASSFTSGETQYF. The CDR3 bases are TGTGCCAGCAGCTTCACTAGCGGTGAGACCCAGTACTTC.

This clonotype was detected ten times or more. This chain links TRBV5-1 with TRBJ2-3; D gene uncertain. The CDR3 is 15 amino acids. The germline CDR1 and CDR2 sequences are SGHRS and YFSETQ. Trimming left V 4 bases short and J 5 bases short, with 17 bases between. The CDR3: CASSTQSRSEDTQYF. Written as DNA, the CDR3 is TGCGCCAGCAGCACCCAATCAAGGTCCGAAGATACGCAGTATTTT.

This clonotype has a handful of counts. V and J are TRBV4-1 and TRBJ2-6; tentatively, D is TRBD1 (6 bases). Germline CDR1 MGHRA, CDR2 YSYEKL. The CDR3 length is 14 residues. Trimming removed 5 bases at V and 11 bases at J, with 16 bases between. The CDR3 loop reads CASSSKGQSDVLTF. CDR3 nucleotide sequence: TGCGCCAGCAGCTCAAAAGGACAGTCAGACGTCCTGACTTTC.

The chain recombines TRBV5-1 with TRBJ1-3; D not certain. Germline V gene sequence: CDR1 SGHRS, CDR2 YFSETQ. This CDR3 region has 14 residues. V lost 0 bases and J 2 bases, leaving 6 bases between the germline ends. DNA of the CDR3: TGCGCCAGCAGCTTGGCCGCGGCTGGAAACACCATATATTTT. Translation gives CASSLAAAGNTIYF.